This entry lists 25 T cell receptor beta chains sequenced from one sample in a study of blood T cell repertoires in COVID-19. This table comes from immunoSEQ multiplex PCR, and its TCRdb copy is limited to in-frame clones, with some not included. The sample holds fewer than 100,000 clones, more than 70% seen once. Input material: peripheral blood. The source is an older man with acute or convalescent COVID-19.

The chain couples TRBV6-5 to TRBJ2-7, with a possible D match to TRBD1 (5 bases). CDR1 is MNHEY and CDR2 is SVGAGI in the germline V gene. The CDR3 consists of 13 residues. With 6 bases removed from V and 2 bases from J, the gap between germline ends came to 11 bases. CDR3 sequence: CASRLQDAYEQYF. The CDR3 coding sequence is TGTGCCAGCAGGCTACAGGACGCCTACGAGCAGTACTTC.

The rearrangement uses TRBV18 and TRBJ2-5; 8 bases map to TRBD2. The V and J ends lost 8 bases and 2 bases, in that order; junction bases with no gene match: 10. CDR3 length: 15 residues. Germline-derived CDR1 and CDR2 are KGHSH and LQKENI. The CDR3 bases are TGTGCCAGCCAACAACGGGAGGGATCTCAAGAGACCCAGTACTTC. Amino acids: CASQQREGSQETQYF.

The chain recombines TRBV6-2 or TRBV6-3 with TRBJ2-1; 9 nucleotides match TRBD2. The length of the CDR3 is 15 residues. Germline CDR1 MNHEY, CDR2 SVGEGT. J gave up 0 bases and V 5 bases, and 2 bases lay outside the gene matches. CDR3 bases: TGTGCCAGCAGTCAACTAGCGGGCTCCTACAATGAGCAGTTCTTC. Translating gives CASSQLAGSYNEQFF.

The chain couples TRBV7-3 to TRBJ2-5; 9 positions match TRBD1. Germline V gene lookup returns CDR1 SGHTA and CDR2 FQGTGA. This CDR3 comprises 15 residues. V lost 5 bases, J lost 1 base, and 5 bases stayed unmatched. The CDR3 is CASSRGQGPQETQYF. The CDR3 nucleotides are TGTGCCAGCAGCCGGGGACAGGGCCCCCAAGAGACCCAGTACTTC.

With respect to this clone: Different DNA sequences within this sample yield the same CDR3. The gene calls are TRBV3-1 (or the pseudogene TRBV3-2) and TRBJ2-2; TRBD2 aligns across 7 bases. The junction had 2 bases not matched to a gene; V was cut back by 3 bases and J by 1 base. In germline, CDR1 is LGHDT, CDR2 YNNKEL (reference sequence). This CDR3 has 15 residues. The CDR3 DNA follows: TGTGCCAGCAGCCACTTAGCGGGGAACACCGGGGAGCTGTTTTTT. Protein product: CASSHLAGNTGELFF.

The rearrangement links TRBV6-5 to TRBJ1-6; D is unclear. The CDR3 has 13 amino acids. The germline CDR1 and CDR2 sequences are MNHEY and SVGAGI. Trimming shortened V by 10 bases and J by 6 bases, and 13 bases separated the two germline ends. The DNA for the CDR3 is TGTGCCACCAAACCGAGGCCTAATTCACCCCTCCACTTT. Its translation: CATKPRPNSPLHF.

The count of this clone is one. J is TRBJ1-2 and V is TRBV9; the match to TRBD1 covers 11 bases. Germline assignment: CDR1 SGDLS and CDR2 YYNGEE. V lost 3 bases, J lost 8 bases, and 12 bases stayed unmatched. This CDR3 is 16 amino acids long. DNA of the CDR3: TGTGCCAGCAGCGGAGGACAGGGGGCGCGTTCGGGAGGCTACACCTTC. Translation gives CASSGGQGARSGGYTF.

The chain joins TRBV30 to TRBJ2-6; tentatively, D is TRBD2 (6 bases). Germline V gene lookup returns CDR1 GTSNPN and CDR2 SVGIG (reference sequence). V lost 2 bases to trimming and J lost 0 bases, with 17 bases between them. The CDR3 runs to 18 residues. The DNA of the CDR3 is TGTGCCTGGAGTCCCCGGCTAGCGTTGTTCTCTGGGGCCAACGTCCTGACTTTC. This translates into CAWSPRLALFSGANVLTF.

As concerns this clone: Other nucleotide sequences from this sample produce the same CDR3. V gene TRBV6-5 combines with J gene TRBJ1-1; D possibly corresponds to TRBD1 (5 bases). This CDR3 region has 14 residues. Germline CDR1 reads MNHEY; CDR2 reads SVGAGI. With 2 bases removed from V and 0 bases from J, the gap between germline ends came to 7 bases. CDR3 in DNA: TGTGCCAGCAGTTACGGGGGGGTGAACACTGAAGCTTTCTTT. This gives the protein CASSYGGVNTEAFF.

This clone was seen a single time. This sequence joins TRBV7-2 and TRBJ1-2; D uncertain. This CDR3 has 17 amino acids. Germline values: CDR1 SGHTA, CDR2 FQGNSA. Trimming took off 2 bases at V and 4 bases at J, with 20 bases between the two ends. CDR3: CASSLSLSGVAGYGYTF. The CDR3 coding sequence is TGTGCCAGCAGCTTATCCCTCTCCGGGGTCGCGGGCTATGGCTACACCTTC.

The chain recombines TRBV3-1 (or the pseudogene TRBV3-2) with TRBJ2-5; TRBD1 matches 9 bases. The CDR3 length is 13 residues. Germline-derived CDR1 and CDR2 are LGHDT and YNNKEL (reference sequence). The junction had 5 bases not matched to a gene; V was cut back by 7 bases and J by 5 bases. CDR3 in DNA: TGTGCCAGCAACCTTGGACAGGGGGAGACCCAGTACTTC. Residues: CASNLGQGETQYF.

This sequence joins TRBV5-1 and TRBJ2-3; TRBD2 matches at 10 bases. The CDR3 runs to 19 residues. Trimming cost V 0 bases and J 1 base; bases outside gene matches: 11. Per the germline V gene, CDR1 is SGHRS and CDR2 is YFSETQ. In nucleotides, the CDR3 is TGCGCCAGCAGCTTGGCCGCTAGCGGGAGCACGGGGGGCACAGATACGCAGTATTTT. Amino acid sequence: CASSLAASGSTGGTDTQYF.

The chain couples TRBV2 to TRBJ2-3, with 7 nucleotides matching TRBD2. There are 13 residues in the CDR3. The V gene's germline CDR1 is SNHLY and CDR2 FYNNEI. The junction had 2 bases not matched to a gene; V was cut back by 7 bases and J by 1 base. This CDR3 is CASNREGTDTQYF. Here the CDR3 DNA reads TGTGCCAGCAACCGGGAGGGCACAGATACGCAGTATTTT.

CDR3 coding DNA: TGTGCCAGCAGGGGGGGATATGAGCAGTTCTTC. As protein: CASRGGYEQFF. This sequence joins TRBV27 and TRBJ2-1; D is possibly TRBD2 (6 bases). This CDR3 spans 11 amino acids. Trimming pared 6 bases from V and 8 bases from J, leaving 8 bases between. CDR1 MNHEY and CDR2 SMNVEV come from the germline V gene (reference sequence).

The chain recombines TRBV3-1 (or the pseudogene TRBV3-2) with TRBJ2-7; 7 bases are shared with TRBD1. Germline V gives CDR1 LGHDT, CDR2 YNNKEL (reference sequence). The CDR3 consists of 15 residues. Unmatched junction bases numbered 11, after V lost 2 bases and J lost 7 bases. CDR3 loop: CASSQWAGGMGEQYF. The CDR3 DNA reads as TGTGCCAGCAGCCAATGGGCAGGGGGAATGGGGGAGCAGTACTTC.

The chain uses TRBV28 and TRBJ1-1, with a possible D match to TRBD1 (5 bases). Trimming shortened V by 6 bases and J by 6 bases, and 14 bases separated the two germline ends. Germline-derived CDR1 and CDR2 are MDHEN and SYDVKM. The CDR3 loop spans 13 amino acids. The CDR3 here is CASRTDSLSEAFF. CDR3 in DNA: TGTGCCAGCAGGACCGACAGCCTCTCTGAAGCTTTCTTT.

The rearrangement joins TRBV27 to TRBJ1-6, with 10 bases aligning to TRBD1. The CDR3 consists of 15 residues. In germline, CDR1 is MNHEY, CDR2 SMNVEV (reference sequence). The trim removed 0 bases at V and 14 bases at J, leaving 7 bases unmatched. The CDR3 loop is CASSLSIRDRGALHF. The CDR3 coding sequence is TGTGCCAGCAGTTTATCGATCAGGGACAGGGGCGCCCTCCACTTT.

On this clone itself: Distinct nucleotide sequences in the sample also encode this CDR3. V is TRBV15 and J is TRBJ2-1, with D tentatively TRBD2 (6 bases). V was shortened by 0 bases and J by 0 bases, with 9 bases between the two germline ends. This CDR3 spans 16 amino acids. CDR1 and CDR2 from the germline V gene are LNHNV and YYDKDF (reference sequence). CDR3 sequence: CATSRDGGSSYNEQFF. The CDR3 DNA sequence: TGTGCCACCAGCAGAGATGGAGGGAGCTCCTACAATGAGCAGTTCTTC.

The chain has TRBV5-1 and TRBJ2-5, with 9 nucleotides matching TRBD2. Germline loops: CDR1 SGHRS, CDR2 YFSETQ. The length of the CDR3 is 15 residues. V trimming: 2 bases; J trimming: 8 bases; junction bases outside the gene matches: 10. CDR3 protein: CASSLQIAGVRTQYF. The CDR3 DNA reads TGCGCCAGCAGCTTACAAATAGCGGGAGTGCGAACCCAGTACTTC.

This clone has only a few counts. This chain links TRBV5-8 with TRBJ2-2; 7 bases are shared with TRBD1. This CDR3 region has 13 residues. The junction had 0 bases not matched to a gene; V was cut back by 2 bases and J by 5 bases. Germline V CDR1 and CDR2: SGHTS, YDEGEE. CDR3 sequence (DNA): TGTGCCAGCAGCTTACAGGGGACCGGGGAGCTGTTTTTT. This encodes CASSLQGTGELFF. Full variable domain (rest looked up from reference TRBV5-8 and TRBJ2-2): EAGVTQSPTHLIKTRGQQATLRCSPISGHTSVYWYQQALGLGLQFLLWYDEGEERNRGNFPPRFSGRQFPNYSSELNVNALELEDSALYLCASSLQGTGELFFGEGSRLTVL.

The chain recombines TRBV7-3 with TRBJ2-1; perhaps TRBD2 as D (7 bases). The V end was cut by 5 bases, the J end by 1 base, with 15 bases between. CDR1 is SGHTA and CDR2 is FQGTGA in the germline V gene. The CDR3 totals 16 residues. Written as DNA, the CDR3 is TGTGCCAGCAGCCGAGCGGGAAGGGGGTCCTACAATGAGCAGTTCTTC. It is translated as CASSRAGRGSYNEQFF. Based on the CDR3 plus reference TRBV7-3 and TRBJ2-1, the full variable domain is GAGVSQTPSNKVTEKGKYVELRCDPISGHTALYWYRQSLGQGPEFLIYFQGTGAADDSGLPNDRFFAVRPEGSVSTLKIQRTERGDSAVYLCASSRAGRGSYNEQFFGPGTRLTVL.

This clone was picked up one time. This rearrangement joins TRBV5-6 to TRBJ1-4; possibly TRBD1 for D (5 bases). Trimming shortened V by 2 bases and J by 7 bases, and 21 bases separated the two germline ends. The CDR3 sequence is 17 residues long. Germline CDR1 SGHDT, CDR2 YYEEEE. CDR3 coding DNA: TGTGCCAGCAGCTTATTAACCGGGCCATCAAGGGGTGAAAAACTGTTTTTT. This codes for CASSLLTGPSRGEKLFF.

The chain links TRBV9 to TRBJ2-7; possibly TRBD2 for D (5 bases). Germline V CDR1 and CDR2: SGDLS, YYNGEE. The CDR3 extends over 15 amino acids. V lost 1 base and J 1 base, leaving 12 bases between the germline ends. In nucleotides, the CDR3 is TGTGCCAGCAGCGTATTGACCGGGGATTCCTACGAGCAGTACTTC. Translating gives CASSVLTGDSYEQYF.

The chain joins TRBV3-1 (or the pseudogene TRBV3-2) to TRBJ2-1; possible D gene TRBD2, 6 bases. The V end lost 8 bases, the J end lost 0 bases, and 14 bases lay between the germline ends. There are 15 residues in the CDR3. In germline, CDR1 is LGHDT, CDR2 YNNKEL (reference sequence). CDR3 residues: CASRKAGSSYNEQFF. The CDR3 coding sequence is TGTGCCAGCCGAAAGGCGGGGAGCTCCTACAATGAGCAGTTCTTC.

The chain joins TRBV25-1 to TRBJ2-7, with TRBD1 identical over 7 bases. This CDR3 is built from 12 residues. Germline V gives CDR1 MGHDK, CDR2 SYGVNS. V dropped 4 bases and J dropped 4; count of bases not matched to a gene: 1. CDR3 sequence reads: CASSGDSYEQYF. DNA of the CDR3: TGTGCCAGCAGTGGGGACAGTTACGAGCAGTACTTC.